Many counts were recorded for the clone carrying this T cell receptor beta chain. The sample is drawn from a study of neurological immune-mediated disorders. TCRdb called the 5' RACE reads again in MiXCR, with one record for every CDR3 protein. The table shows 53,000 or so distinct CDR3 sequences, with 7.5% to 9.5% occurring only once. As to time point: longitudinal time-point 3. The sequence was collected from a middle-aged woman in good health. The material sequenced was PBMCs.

The CDR3 DNA reads as TGCAGCGTTGATCTAGTAACCGGGGAGCTGTTTTTT. Translating gives CSVDLVTGELFF. The genes are TRBV29-1 and TRBJ2-2, with D uncertain. The CDR3 length is 12 residues. V dropped 3 bases and J dropped 5 bases, with 7 bases sitting between them. Germline CDR1 SQVTM, CDR2 ANQGSEA.